Sequencing of this TCR beta chain was carried out in a study of blood T cell repertoires in COVID-19. Only in-frame clones appear in the TCRdb table, and some are missing; sequencing was by immunoSEQ multiplex PCR. The sample includes about 100,000 clones, more than 65% seen only once; the top ten take around 10%. The sequenced material came from peripheral blood. The TCR originated in a woman between 65 and 79 years old with acute or convalescent COVID-19.

The DNA of the CDR3 is TGCGCCAGCAGCCTCCGGACAGGGACGAGCACTGAAGCTTTCTTT. The encoded protein is CASSLRTGTSTEAFF. The chain employs TRBV5-1 and TRBJ1-1; 8 bases line up with TRBD1. The CDR3 covers 15 residues. The V and J ends lost 4 bases and 4 bases, in that order; junction bases with no gene match: 9. CDR1 is SGHRS and CDR2 is YFSETQ in the germline V gene.